These 11 T cell receptor beta chains were all obtained from the same sample, sequenced in a study of PD-1 blockade in classical Hodgkin lymphoma. Exposure to brentuximab vedotin varied, and each patient had relapsed following autologous stem cell transplantation. Produced via immunoSEQ multiplex PCR; TCRdb's table is partial and in-frame only. The table lists 90,000 to 120,000 clones, 70% to 90% of them singletons. Specimen: peripheral blood mononuclear cells (PBMCs), collected before the second cycle of nivolumab. The receptors stem from a human donor with classical Hodgkin lymphoma.

The genes are TRBV6-1 and TRBJ2-2, with D perhaps matching TRBD1 (5 bases). This CDR3 region has 13 residues. Germline lookup yields CDR1 MNHNS and CDR2 SASEGT. The V end was cut by 8 bases, the J end by 2 bases, with 9 bases between. The DNA of the CDR3 is TGTGCCAGCCTAGGGGTTAACACCGGGGAGCTGTTTTTT. Residues: CASLGVNTGELFF.

The chain links TRBV10-2 to TRBJ2-7; no reliable D call. The germline CDR1 and CDR2 sequences are WSHSY and SAAADI. Trimming pared 3 bases from V and 6 bases from J, leaving 6 bases between. There are 11 residues in the CDR3. The chain's CDR3 is CASSDSVEQYF. CDR3 nucleotides: TGCGCCAGCAGTGATTCAGTCGAGCAGTACTTC.

This chain links TRBV9 with TRBJ2-1, with 13 bases lining up with TRBD2. Trimming removed 4 bases from V and 6 bases from J; junction bases left unmatched: 7. The germline gives CDR1 SGDLS, CDR2 YYNGEE. The CDR3 is 16 residues long. The CDR3 protein is CASSTRTSGRGNEQFF. The CDR3 DNA sequence: TGTGCCAGCAGCACCCGGACTAGCGGGAGAGGCAATGAGCAGTTCTTC.

This chain joins TRBV11-2 and TRBJ2-1, with D perhaps given as TRBD1 or TRBD2 (5 bases each). Per the germline V gene, CDR1 is SGHAT and CDR2 is FQNNGV. This CDR3 spans 14 amino acids. The germline V and J ends were trimmed by 5 bases and 5 bases, with 13 bases remaining between them. CDR3 nucleotide sequence: TGTGCCAGCAGCCAAGCTTGGGGGAACAATGAGCAGTTCTTC. This translates into CASSQAWGNNEQFF. Full variable domain (rest looked up from reference TRBV11-2 and TRBJ2-1): EAGVAQSPRYKIIEKRQSVAFWCNPISGHATLYWYQQILGQGPKLLIQFQNNGVVDDSQLPKDRFSAERLKGVDSTLKIQPAKLEDSAVYLCASSQAWGNNEQFFGPGTRLTVL.

CDR3 region: CASSLGYRGRSDGYTF. The CDR3 bases are TGTGCCAGCAGCTTAGGTTACAGGGGGCGTAGCGATGGCTACACCTTC. This chain uses TRBV7-9 with TRBJ1-2; 9 positions match TRBD1. Per the germline V gene, CDR1 is SEHNR and CDR2 is FQNEAQ (reference sequence). Trimming removed 1 base from V and 6 bases from J; junction bases left unmatched: 9. The CDR3 loop spans 16 amino acids.

The V and J genes are TRBV6-6 and TRBJ2-7; TRBD2 matches 10 bases. The V segment lost 2 bases and the J segment 4 bases; nucleotides outside the gene matches: 5. The CDR3 runs 15 residues. In germline, CDR1 is MNHNY, CDR2 SVGAGI (reference sequence). In nucleotides, the CDR3 is TGTGCCAGCAGTTACCTAGCGGGAGCGATGTACGAGCAGTACTTC. As protein: CASSYLAGAMYEQYF.

This clone has only one observation. The chain carries TRBV27 and TRBJ1-1; D call uncertain. The CDR3 is 13 residues long. Germline V lookup: CDR1 MNHEY, CDR2 SMNVEV (reference sequence). Trimming cost V 0 bases and J 1 base, with 3 bases left between them. This chain's CDR3 is CASSLSENTEAFF. The CDR3 nucleotides read TGTGCCAGCAGTTTATCTGAGAACACTGAAGCTTTCTTT.

The chain links TRBV6-1 to TRBJ1-2, with D possibly TRBD1 on 6 matching bases. Looked up from germline, CDR1 is MNHNS and CDR2 is SASEGT. V was clipped by 7 bases and J by 0 bases, with 12 bases between them. CDR3 length: 14 amino acids. The CDR3 region is CASITGRSNYGYTF. Here the CDR3 DNA reads TGTGCCAGCATTACAGGGAGGTCTAACTATGGCTACACCTTC.

The chain recombines TRBV6-5 with TRBJ1-1; D is unclear. V was cut by 3 bases and J by 8 bases, with 10 bases left in between. The germline gives CDR1 MNHEY, CDR2 SVGAGI. CDR3 length equals 12 residues. The CDR3 nucleotides are TGTGCCAGCAGTTATCTCGGGGTAGAAGCTTTCTTT. It codes for CASSYLGVEAFF.

This sequence joins TRBV5-4 and TRBJ2-2; no clear D gene. Germline V gives CDR1 SGHNT, CDR2 YYREEE (reference sequence). The CDR3 loop spans 18 amino acids. Trimming pared 7 bases from V and 3 bases from J, leaving 25 bases between. CDR3 amino acids: CASSSTEFRPVDTGELFF. Written as DNA, the CDR3 is TGTGCCAGCTCGAGCACTGAATTCCGCCCCGTCGACACCGGGGAGCTGTTTTTT.

This sequence joins TRBV5-4 and TRBJ2-2; the D gene is possibly TRBD2 (6 bases). Germline CDR1 SGHNT, CDR2 YYREEE (reference sequence). With 2 bases removed from V and 6 bases from J, the gap between germline ends came to 11 bases. The CDR3 consists of 14 residues. In nucleotides, the CDR3 is TGTGCCAGCAGCTTACCGGACTATTCCGGGGAGCTGTTTTTT. This sequence encodes CASSLPDYSGELFF.